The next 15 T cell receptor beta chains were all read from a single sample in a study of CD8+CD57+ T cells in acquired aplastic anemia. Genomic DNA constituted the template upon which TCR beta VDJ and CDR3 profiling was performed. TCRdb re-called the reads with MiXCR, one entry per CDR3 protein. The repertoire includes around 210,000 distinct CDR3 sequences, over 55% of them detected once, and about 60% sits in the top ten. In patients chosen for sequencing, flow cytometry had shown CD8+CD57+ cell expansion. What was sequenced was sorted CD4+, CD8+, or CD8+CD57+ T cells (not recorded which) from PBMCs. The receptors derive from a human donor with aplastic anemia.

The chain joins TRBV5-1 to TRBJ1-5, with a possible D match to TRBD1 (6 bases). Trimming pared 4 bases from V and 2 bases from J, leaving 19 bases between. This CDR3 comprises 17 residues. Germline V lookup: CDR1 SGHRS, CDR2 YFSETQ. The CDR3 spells CASSGWVKAGGNQPQHF. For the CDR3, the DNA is TGCGCCAGCAGCGGGTGGGTTAAGGCAGGGGGCAATCAGCCCCAGCATTTT.

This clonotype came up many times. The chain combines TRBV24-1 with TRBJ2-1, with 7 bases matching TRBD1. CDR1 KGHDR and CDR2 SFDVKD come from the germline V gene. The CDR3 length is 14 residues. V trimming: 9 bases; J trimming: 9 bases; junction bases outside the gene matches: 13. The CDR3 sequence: CATVGTDGAGEQFF. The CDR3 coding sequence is TGTGCCACCGTCGGGACAGACGGGGCCGGTGAGCAGTTCTTC.

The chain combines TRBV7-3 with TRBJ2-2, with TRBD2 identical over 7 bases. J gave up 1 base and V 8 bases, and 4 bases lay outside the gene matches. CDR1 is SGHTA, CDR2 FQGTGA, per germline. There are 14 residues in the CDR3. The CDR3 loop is CASGRGLNTGELFF. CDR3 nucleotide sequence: TGTGCCAGCGGGAGGGGCCTGAACACCGGGGAGCTGTTTTTT.

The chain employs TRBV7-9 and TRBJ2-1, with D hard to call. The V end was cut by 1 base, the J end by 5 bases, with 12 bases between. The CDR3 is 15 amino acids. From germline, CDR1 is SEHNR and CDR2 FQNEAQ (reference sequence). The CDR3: CASSLVVGHNNEQFF. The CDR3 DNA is TGTGCCAGCAGCTTAGTCGTCGGCCATAACAATGAGCAGTTCTTC. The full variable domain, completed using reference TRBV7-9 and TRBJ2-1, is DTGVSQNPRHKITKRGQNVTFRCDPISEHNRLYWYRQTLGQGPEFLTYFQNEAQLEKSRLLSDRFSAERPKGSFSTLEIQRTEQGDSAMYLCASSLVVGHNNEQFFGPGTRLTVL.

DNA of the CDR3: TGTGCCAGCAGGCCCTGGGCGTCGGAGACCCAGTACTTC. Encoded protein: CASRPWASETQYF. The V gene is TRBV6-5, the J gene TRBJ2-5, with unresolved D. Germline CDR1 is MNHEY and CDR2 is SVGAGI. The V gene lost 6 bases and the J gene lost 5 bases, with 13 bases spanning the gap. This CDR3 contains 13 residues.

The CDR3 DNA reads TGTGCCAGCAGCCTTGGCAAGAACACAGATACGCAGTATTTT. Encoded protein: CASSLGKNTDTQYF. The chain has TRBV7-9 and TRBJ2-3; no firm D call. CDR3 length equals 14 residues. Trimming pared 5 bases from V and 2 bases from J, leaving 11 bases between. Germline V gene sequence: CDR1 SEHNR, CDR2 FQNEAQ (reference sequence).

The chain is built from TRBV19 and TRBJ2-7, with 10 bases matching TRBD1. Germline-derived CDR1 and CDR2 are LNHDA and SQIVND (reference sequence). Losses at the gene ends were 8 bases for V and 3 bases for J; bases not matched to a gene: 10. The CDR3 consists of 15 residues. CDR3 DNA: TGTGCCAGTGGCCCGGGACAGGGGAACATCTACGAGCAGTACTTC. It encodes CASGPGQGNIYEQYF.

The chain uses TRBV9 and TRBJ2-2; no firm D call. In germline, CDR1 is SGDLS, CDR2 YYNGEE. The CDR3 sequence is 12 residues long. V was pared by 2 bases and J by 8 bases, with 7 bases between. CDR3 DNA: TGTGCCAGCAGCGTTTTGTGGGGGGAGCTGTTTTTT. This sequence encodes CASSVLWGELFF. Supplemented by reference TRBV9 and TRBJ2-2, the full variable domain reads DSGVTQTPKHLITATGQRVTLRCSPRSGDLSVYWYQQSLDQGLQFLIQYYNGEERAKGNILERFSAQQFPDLHSELNLSSLELGDSALYFCASSVLWGELFFGEGSRLTVL.

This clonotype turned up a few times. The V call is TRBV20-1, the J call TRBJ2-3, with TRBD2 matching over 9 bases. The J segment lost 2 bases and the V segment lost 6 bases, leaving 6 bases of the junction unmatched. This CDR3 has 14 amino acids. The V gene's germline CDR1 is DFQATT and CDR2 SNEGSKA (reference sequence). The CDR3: CSAKTSGNTDTQYF. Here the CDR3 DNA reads TGCAGTGCCAAGACTAGCGGAAACACAGATACGCAGTATTTT.

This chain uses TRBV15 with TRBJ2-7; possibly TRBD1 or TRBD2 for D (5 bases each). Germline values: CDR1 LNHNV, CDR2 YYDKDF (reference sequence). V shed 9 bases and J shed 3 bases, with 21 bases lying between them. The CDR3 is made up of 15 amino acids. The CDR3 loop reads CATAEGRIAHYEQYF. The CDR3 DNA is TGTGCCACTGCTGAGGGGCGAATAGCCCACTACGAGCAGTACTTC.

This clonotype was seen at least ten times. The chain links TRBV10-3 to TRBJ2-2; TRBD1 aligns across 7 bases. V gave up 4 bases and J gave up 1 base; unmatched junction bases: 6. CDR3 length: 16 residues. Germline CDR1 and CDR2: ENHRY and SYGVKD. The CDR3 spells CAISVTGTENTGELFF. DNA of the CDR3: TGTGCCATCAGTGTCACCGGGACAGAGAACACCGGGGAGCTGTTTTTT.

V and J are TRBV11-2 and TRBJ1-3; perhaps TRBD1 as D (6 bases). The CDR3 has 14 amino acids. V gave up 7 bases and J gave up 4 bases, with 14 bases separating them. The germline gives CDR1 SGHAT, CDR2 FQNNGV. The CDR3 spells CASTSWGPGNTIYF. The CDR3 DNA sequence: TGTGCCAGCACCTCATGGGGGCCAGGAAACACCATATATTTT.

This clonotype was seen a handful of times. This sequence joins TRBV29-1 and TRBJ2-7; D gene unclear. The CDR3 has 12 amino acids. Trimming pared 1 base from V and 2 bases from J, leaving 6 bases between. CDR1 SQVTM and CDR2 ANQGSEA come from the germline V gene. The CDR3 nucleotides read TGCAGCGTTGAAGGCGTTACCTACGAGCAGTACTTC. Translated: CSVEGVTYEQYF.

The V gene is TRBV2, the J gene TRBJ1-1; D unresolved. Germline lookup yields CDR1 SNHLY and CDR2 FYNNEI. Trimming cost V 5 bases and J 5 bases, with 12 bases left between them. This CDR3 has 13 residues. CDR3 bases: TGTGCCAGCAGTCTGGACCGGGAAACTGAAGCTTTCTTT. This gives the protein CASSLDRETEAFF.

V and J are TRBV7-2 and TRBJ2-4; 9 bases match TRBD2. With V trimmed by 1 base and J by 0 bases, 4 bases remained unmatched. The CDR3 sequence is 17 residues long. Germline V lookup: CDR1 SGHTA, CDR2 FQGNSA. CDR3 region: CASSLDQAGGAKNIQYF. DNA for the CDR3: TGTGCCAGCAGCTTAGATCAAGCGGGAGGAGCCAAAAACATTCAGTACTTC.